Included here is one T cell receptor (beta chain) sequence, with context. This sample was taken from a study of blood T cell repertoires in COVID-19. Overall study context: Samples of COVID-19 (acute and convalescent) were obtained from the United States, Italy and Spain. T cells, B-cell-depleted T cells, or PBMCs supplied cDNA or gDNA.

Source study methods: Amplifying reference gene primers gave estimates of nucleated cell counts. TCRdb keeps only in-frame clones here, not all; method: immunoSEQ multiplex PCR. Clonal size and the V and J genes are those of that table, whereas D and trimming came from the DNA. The table shows fewer than 65,000 clones, with around 87% occurring only once. Per germline, CDR1 SGDLS and CDR2 YYNGEE. This CDR3 is 14 amino acids long. V was pared by 5 bases and J by 3 bases, with 12 bases between. Specimen: peripheral blood. The TCR sequence derives from a man aged 55 to 70 with acute or convalescent COVID-19. The chain joins TRBV9 to TRBJ1-3; the D gene is possibly TRBD1 (6 bases). CDR3 loop: CASSRDTFGNTIYF. CDR3 nucleotides: TGTGCCAGCAGTCGGGACACTTTTGGAAACACCATATATTTT.